This T cell receptor (beta chain) was found in a study of blood T cell repertoires in COVID-19. As for the study in general: Some COVID-19 samples were acute and others convalescent; all came from the United States, Italy and Spain. PBMCs, B-cell-depleted T cells, or T cells were the source of the cDNA or gDNA that made up the material.

This CDR3 comprises 14 residues. The V gene lost 3 bases and the J gene lost 8 bases, with 15 bases spanning the gap. Germline values: CDR1 SGHKS, CDR2 YYEKEE (reference sequence). Original methodology: The authors estimated nucleated cell counts from reference gene primer amplification. Profiling relied on immunoSEQ multiplex PCR, and the TCRdb table lists in-frame clones only, not all of them. D and trimming were read from the DNA, whereas the V and J calls and clone size are those reported in that table. The sample carries about 28,000 clones, approximately 76% recorded once. This TCR derives from a man in his 70s with acute or convalescent COVID-19. The chain couples TRBV5-5 to TRBJ1-3; unclear D gene. Sequencing was performed on peripheral blood. This CDR3 is CASSYGLHGDTIYF. For the CDR3, the DNA is TGTGCCAGCAGCTACGGACTCCACGGGGACACCATATATTTT. Full variable domain (rest looked up from reference TRBV5-5 and TRBJ1-3): DAGVTQSPTHLIKTRGQQVTLRCSPISGHKSVSWYQQVLGQGPQFIFQYYEKEERGRGNFPDRFSARQFPNYSSELNVNALLLGDSALYLCASSYGLHGDTIYFGEGSWLTVV.